Shown below are 24 T cell receptor beta chains from a single sample sequenced in a study of metastatic and nonmetastatic thyroid tumors. Every patient underwent thyroid surgery untreated. TCRdb recomputed clones from the PCR reads via MiXCR. The table has over 30,000 clones, approximately 15% seen once. Sequenced input: blood. Source of these receptors: a male donor with papillary thyroid cancer or a benign thyroid nodule (not recorded which). Some clones in this sample may be carry-over from other donors' samples.

Note on this clone: One end of the junction fails to match germline, which may point to a read error. The chain is built from TRBV28 and TRBJ2-2; weak D call: TRBD2 (5 bases). The CDR3 runs to 16 residues. Germline lookup yields CDR1 MDHEN and CDR2 SYDVKM. The DNA for the CDR3 is TGTGCCAGCATTTTACTGGCGGCCCTGAACACCGGGGATCTGTTTTTT. It encodes CASILLAALNTGDLFF.

This clone counts as medium-sized (0.01 to 0.1%). This sequence joins TRBV6-6 and TRBJ1-3, with D possibly matching TRBD1 (5 bases). The V end lost 2 bases, the J end lost 3 bases, and 11 bases lay between the germline ends. Germline V CDR1 and CDR2: MNHNY, SVGAGI (reference sequence). The CDR3 spans 15 residues. The DNA for the CDR3 is TGTGCCAGCAGTTACAGGGGAATGAGTGGAAACACCATATATTTT. It encodes CASSYRGMSGNTIYF.

The table lists this clone with many counts. The CDR3 sequence is CATRAGARTDTQYF. The CDR3 coding sequence is TGTGCCACCAGAGCGGGAGCCCGCACAGATACGCAGTATTTT. This sequence joins TRBV11-3 and TRBJ2-3; 8 bases map to TRBD2. The CDR3 contains 14 residues. Trimming took 10 bases from V and 1 from J; bases not matched to a gene: 7. Germline CDR1 and CDR2: SGHNT and YENEEA.

The chain employs TRBV30 and TRBJ2-2; 8 bases fit TRBD2. V was pared by 4 bases and J by 5 bases, with 6 bases of the junction left unmatched. Germline assignment: CDR1 GTSNPN and CDR2 SVGIG (reference sequence). CDR3 length: 14 residues. CDR3 sequence reads: CAWNRGGETGELFF. CDR3 in DNA: TGTGCCTGGAATCGGGGGGGCGAGACCGGGGAGCTGTTTTTT. Full variable domain (missing parts from reference TRBV30 and TRBJ2-2): SQTIHQWPATLVQPVGSPLSLECTVEGTSNPNLYWYRQAAGRGLQLLFYSVGIGQISSEVPQNLSASRPQDRQFILSSKKLLLSDSGFYLCAWNRGGETGELFFGEGSRLTVL.

This rearrangement joins TRBV6-5 to TRBJ2-7; 8 positions agree with TRBD2. Germline V CDR1 and CDR2: MNHEY, SVGAGI. Germline trimming cut 0 bases from V and 1 base from J; bases unmatched to any gene: 2. The CDR3 is 15 residues long. CDR3 nucleotide sequence: TGTGCCAGCAGTTACTCGCGGGAGGCATCCTACGAGCAGTACTTC. Translating gives CASSYSREASYEQYF.

This clone was seen repeatedly, ten times or more. CDR3 sequence reads: CASSLGTRGDQQYF. The CDR3 nucleotides are TGCGCCAGCAGCTTGGGGACTAGGGGGGATCAGCAGTACTTC. This chain links TRBV5-1 with TRBJ2-7, with D possibly matching TRBD2 (7 bases). Germline loops: CDR1 SGHRS, CDR2 YFSETQ. The CDR3 spans 14 residues. V was clipped by 0 bases and J by 8 bases, with 15 bases between them. The full variable domain, its missing parts supplied by reference TRBV5-1 and TRBJ2-7, is KAGVTQTPRYLIKTRGQQVTLSCSPISGHRSVSWYQQTPGQGLQFLFEYFSETQRNKGNFPGRFSGRQFSNSRSEMNVSTLELGDSALYLCASSLGTRGDQQYFGPGTRLTVT.

This clone was detected only a few times. The chain uses TRBV7-3 and TRBJ2-2; D gene unclear. Germline assignment: CDR1 SGHTA and CDR2 FQGTGA. The CDR3 contains 12 residues. In nucleotides, the CDR3 is TGTCACCGGACCCTGAACACCGGGGAGCTGTTTTTT. Its translation is CHRTLNTGELFF.

The chain joins TRBV11-1 to TRBJ2-3; 15 nucleotides match TRBD2. Germline CDR1 and CDR2: SGHAT and FQDESV (reference sequence). Trimming cost V 5 bases and J 5 bases; bases outside gene matches: 5. This CDR3 has 16 amino acids. CDR3 in amino acids: CASSNGLAGGGDTQYF. The CDR3 DNA reads TGTGCCAGCAGCAACGGACTAGCGGGAGGGGGAGATACGCAGTATTTT.

This clone was observed at least ten times. This chain uses TRBV5-1 with TRBJ2-5; TRBD2 might be the D (7 bases). CDR3 length equals 15 residues. Germline-derived CDR1 and CDR2 are SGHRS and YFSETQ. Trimming stripped 0 bases from V and 1 base from J, with 10 bases between. The CDR3 coding sequence is TGCGCCAGCAGCTTGGGGGGAGGGGGCCAAGAGACCCAGTACTTC. As protein: CASSLGGGGQETQYF.

This clone was observed at least ten times. The rearrangement links TRBV6-2 or TRBV6-3 to TRBJ2-5, with 13 bases lining up with TRBD2. The V gene's germline CDR1 is MNHEY and CDR2 SVGEGT. The CDR3 has 15 amino acids. The J segment lost 1 base and the V segment lost 5 bases, leaving 1 base of the junction unmatched. As DNA, the CDR3 is TGTGCCAGCAGTGGGACTAGCGGGACCCAAGAGACCCAGTACTTC. Amino acid sequence: CASSGTSGTQETQYF.

This clone is medium-sized. The chain has TRBV2 and TRBJ2-7; 9 bases line up with TRBD2. V lost 4 bases and J lost 0; bases outside the gene matches: 4. CDR1 and CDR2 (germline): SNHLY, FYNNEI. This CDR3 comprises 15 residues. Here the CDR3 DNA reads TGTGCCAGCAGTGCAGCGGGAGGTTACTCCTACGAGCAGTACTTC. It codes for CASSAAGGYSYEQYF.

This clone was found many times. This sequence joins TRBV6-1 and TRBJ2-7; 8 bases align to TRBD1. J gave up 4 bases and V 6 bases, and 5 bases lay outside the gene matches. The germline CDR1 and CDR2 sequences are MNHNS and SASEGT. CDR3 length: 13 residues. The CDR3 DNA follows: TGTGCCAGCAGCCAGGGGGCATTGTACGAGCAGTACTTC. Its translation: CASSQGALYEQYF.

The chain carries TRBV11-2 and TRBJ1-3, with D unclear. V dropped 8 bases and J dropped 0 bases, with 14 bases sitting between them. The germline gives CDR1 SGHAT, CDR2 FQNNGV. CDR3 length: 15 residues. CDR3 bases: TGTGCCAGCCGCCAGGTGAGAGGCTCTGGAAACACCATATATTTT. Residues: CASRQVRGSGNTIYF.

This clone has a count of ten or more. This chain joins TRBV11-2 and TRBJ2-7; 8 bases are shared with TRBD1. The CDR3 consists of 13 residues. V trimming: 5 bases; J trimming: 6 bases; junction bases outside the gene matches: 6. CDR1 SGHAT and CDR2 FQNNGV come from the germline V gene. The CDR3 region is CASSRGQGPEQYF. The CDR3 DNA sequence: TGTGCCAGCAGCCGTGGACAGGGTCCCGAGCAGTACTTC.

This clone was seen repeatedly, ten times or more. One junction end disagrees with the germline gene, perhaps due to a read error. The rearrangement joins TRBV18 to TRBJ1-1, with 7 bases aligning to TRBD1. CDR1 is KGHSH, CDR2 LQKENI, per germline. This CDR3 region has 15 residues. The CDR3 DNA is TGTGCCAGCTCTCCACCTAGGGGGCTTGGCACTGAAGCTTTCTTT. Encoded protein: CASSPPRGLGTEAFF.

This clone was counted at least ten times. The chain recombines TRBV5-1 with TRBJ1-5, with 7 bases fitting TRBD1. The CDR3 spans 15 residues. Germline V gene sequence: CDR1 SGHRS, CDR2 YFSETQ. Losses at the gene ends were 0 bases for V and 2 bases for J; bases not matched to a gene: 2. The DNA of the CDR3 is TGCGCCAGCAGCTTGGAAGGGGGCGGCAATCAGCCCCAGCATTTT. This sequence encodes CASSLEGGGNQPQHF.

In its sample, this clone was seen many times. This chain uses TRBV5-5 with TRBJ2-5; no firm D call. Trimming shortened V by 4 bases and J by 4 bases, and 8 bases separated the two germline ends. In germline, CDR1 is SGHKS, CDR2 YYEKEE (reference sequence). The CDR3 totals 12 residues. CDR3 region: CASSPEGETQYF. In nucleotides, the CDR3 is TGTGCCAGCAGCCCGGAAGGAGAGACCCAGTACTTC.

This clone came up many times. V gene TRBV7-3 combines with J gene TRBJ2-2, with 7 nucleotides matching TRBD1. The CDR3 totals 15 residues. The junction had 8 bases not matched to a gene; V was cut back by 5 bases and J by 5 bases. Germline CDR1 is SGHTA and CDR2 is FQGTGA. CDR3 in amino acids: CASSMGTGATGELFF. The CDR3 coding sequence is TGTGCCAGCAGCATGGGAACAGGGGCGACCGGGGAGCTGTTTTTT. Full variable domain (missing parts from reference TRBV7-3 and TRBJ2-2): GAGVSQTPSNKVTEKGKYVELRCDPISGHTALYWYRQSLGQGPEFLIYFQGTGAADDSGLPNDRFFAVRPEGSVSTLKIQRTERGDSAVYLCASSMGTGATGELFFGEGSRLTVL.

This chain joins TRBV5-1 and TRBJ2-7; D is possibly TRBD1 (6 bases). This CDR3 spans 15 amino acids. Germline V gene lookup returns CDR1 SGHRS and CDR2 YFSETQ. The V gene lost 4 bases and the J gene lost 6 bases, with 20 bases spanning the gap. The CDR3 nucleotides read TGCGCCAGCAGCCCCATATGTACAGGGACCGGCGAGCAGTACTTC. Translation gives CASSPICTGTGEQYF.

Ten or more counts support this clone. The genes are TRBV28 and TRBJ2-2; D not resolved. The CDR3 is 13 residues long. Trimming stripped 5 bases from V and 6 bases from J, with 10 bases between. Germline CDR1 and CDR2: MDHEN and SYDVKM. The CDR3 DNA reads as TGTGCCAGCAGTCTCCGTAGCCCCGGGGAGCTGTTTTTT. The encoded protein is CASSLRSPGELFF.

In this sample, this clone turned up many times. The chain combines TRBV5-6 with TRBJ1-2; D might be TRBD1 (5 bases). Germline lookup yields CDR1 SGHDT and CDR2 YYEEEE. CDR3 length: 16 residues. V was trimmed by 5 bases and J by 4 bases, leaving 21 bases between them. This CDR3 reads CASSTGTVVSSYGYTF. Written as DNA, the CDR3 is TGTGCCAGCAGTACCGGGACGGTAGTTTCATCCTATGGCTACACCTTC. Looking up the rest from reference TRBV5-6 and TRBJ1-2 gives the full variable domain: DAGVTQSPTHLIKTRGQQVTLRCSPKSGHDTVSWYQQALGQGPQFIFQYYEEEERQRGNFPDRFSGHQFPNYSSELNVNALLLGDSALYLCASSTGTVVSSYGYTFGSGTRLTVV.

This clone was recorded at least ten times. J is TRBJ2-1 and V is TRBV4-2; TRBD2 matches 8 bases. Per the germline V gene, CDR1 is LGHNA and CDR2 is YNFKEQ. With 4 bases clipped from V and 6 bases from J, the junction kept 11 bases outside the gene matches. This CDR3 is 16 amino acids long. CDR3 sequence: CASSPERGLRGNEQFF. The CDR3, as DNA: TGTGCCAGCAGCCCCGAGCGGGGGCTAAGAGGCAATGAGCAGTTCTTC.

A few counts support this clone. The CDR3, as DNA: TGTGCCAGCATCACGTCCGGGACAGTGGCATACGAGCAGTACTTC. Amino acid sequence: CASITSGTVAYEQYF. The genes are TRBV27 and TRBJ2-7; 7 nucleotides agree with TRBD1. The germline V gene encodes CDR1 MNHEY and CDR2 SMNVEV (reference sequence). After removal of 7 bases from V and 4 bases from J, the junction contained 13 bases not matched to a gene. CDR3 size: 15 residues.

Only a few counts were recorded for this clone. This chain connects TRBV12-3 or TRBV12-4 to TRBJ1-6, with 11 positions matching TRBD1. Trimming cost V 5 bases and J 10 bases; bases outside gene matches: 10. The CDR3 is made up of 16 amino acids. CDR3 amino acids: CASSRTGGSIRSPLHF. The CDR3 region has the DNA TGTGCCAGCAGTCGGACAGGGGGCTCGATTAGGTCACCCCTCCACTTT.